A single TCR beta chain is shown here with its context. From germline, CDR1 is SGHTA and CDR2 FQGTGA. The V and J ends lost 5 bases and 4 bases, in that order; junction bases with no gene match: 6. The CDR3 sequence is 16 residues long. The source of the sample is a study of blood T cell repertoires in COVID-19. For the study at large: Donors in the United States, Italy and Spain gave samples during acute or convalescent COVID-19. T cells, B-cell-depleted T cells, or PBMCs supplied cDNA or gDNA.

Under the authors' procedure: By means of reference gene primer amplification, nucleated cell counts were estimated. The protocol was immunoSEQ multiplex PCR, while the TCRdb copy is restricted to in-frame clones and leaves out a portion. The V and J calls and the clone size are those of that table, but D and trimming were determined from the DNA. The sample has about 170,000 clones, approximately 84% seen once; the top ten hold roughly 10%. The TCR sequence derives from a man aged 65 to 79 with active or convalescent COVID-19. The chain joins TRBV7-3 to TRBJ2-5; 14 positions match TRBD2. Sequenced: peripheral blood. The CDR3 loop reads CASSAGLAGVGETQYF. For the CDR3, the DNA is TGTGCCAGCAGCGCGGGACTAGCGGGAGTTGGAGAGACCCAGTACTTC.